Following are 9 T cell receptor beta chains from one sample sequenced in a study of cytomegalovirus exposure and HLA in healthy donors. PCR was performed using 60 Vbeta and 13 Jbeta primers. Assay used: immunoSEQ multiplex PCR; TCRdb lists only in-frame clones, some missing. The profile shows around 68,000 clones, approximately 68% of them singletons. The sequencing sample was made of PBMCs. The receptors come from a woman under 40 in good health and CMV-seronegative.

This clone was seen more than once but under ten times. This chain uses TRBV2 with TRBJ2-3, with a tentative D call TRBD2 (7 bases). The CDR3 has 16 amino acids. The ends were cut back, 1 base at V and 5 bases at J, with 16 bases in the middle. CDR1 and CDR2 (germline): SNHLY, FYNNEI. The CDR3: CASSEVAGARRDTQYF. In DNA, the CDR3 is TGTGCCAGCAGTGAAGTGGCGGGGGCGCGTCGAGATACGCAGTATTTT.

This clone was picked up one time. This chain links TRBV11-3 with TRBJ2-3; 10 bases agree with TRBD1. Germline V CDR1 and CDR2: SGHNT, YENEEA. The CDR3 totals 16 residues. With V trimmed by 5 bases and J by 3 bases, 8 bases remained unmatched. The CDR3 DNA is TGTGCCAGCAGCCCCGAGGGACAGGGGTTAACAGATACGCAGTATTTT. It codes for CASSPEGQGLTDTQYF.

This chain links TRBV19 with TRBJ1-5; D is uncertain. Trimming shortened V by 8 bases and J by 0 bases, and 5 bases separated the two germline ends. Germline-derived CDR1 and CDR2 are LNHDA and SQIVND (reference sequence). This CDR3 contains 12 residues. The CDR3 coding sequence is TGTGCCAGTCGGGATAGCAATCAGCCCCAGCATTTT. Translated: CASRDSNQPQHF.

This clone has a handful of counts. J is TRBJ2-6 and V is TRBV27; 8 nucleotides match TRBD2. The CDR3 covers 16 residues. V shed 3 bases, J shed 1 base, and the junction held 2 bases outside the gene matches. Germline values: CDR1 MNHEY, CDR2 SMNVEV (reference sequence). In DNA, the CDR3 is TGTGCCAGCAGTTTTGCGGGGGGATCTGGGGCCAACGTCCTGACTTTC. Translated, it gives CASSFAGGSGANVLTF.

V usage is TRBV10-3 and J usage is TRBJ2-7, with TRBD1 matching over 7 bases. V shed 8 bases, J shed 3 bases, and the junction held 7 bases outside the gene matches. Per germline, CDR1 ENHRY and CDR2 SYGVKD. There are 13 residues in the CDR3. CDR3 residues: CAIGQATNYEQYF. For the CDR3, the DNA is TGTGCCATCGGACAGGCGACTAACTACGAGCAGTACTTC.

This clone appeared once. V usage is TRBV5-6 and J usage is TRBJ1-6; D ambiguous. The CDR3 is 15 amino acids. Germline V CDR1 and CDR2: SGHDT, YYEEEE. V lost 4 bases to trimming and J lost 4 bases, with 12 bases between them. This CDR3 is CASSPRREYNSPLHF. Written as DNA, the CDR3 is TGTGCCAGCAGCCCCCGGCGGGAATATAATTCACCCCTCCACTTT.

V is TRBV30 and J is TRBJ1-1; a possible D gene is TRBD1 (5 bases). CDR3 length: 15 amino acids. V was pared by 3 bases and J by 4 bases, with 18 bases between. CDR1 GTSNPN and CDR2 SVGIG come from the germline V gene (reference sequence). CDR3 sequence (DNA): TGTGCCTGGAGGGTTACGGGGGGATGGGGCACTGAAGCTTTCTTT. Amino acid sequence: CAWRVTGGWGTEAFF.

In this sample, this clone turned up a few times. The rearrangement links TRBV15 to TRBJ2-7, with 7 bases identical to TRBD1. The CDR3 has 13 amino acids. The V segment lost 9 bases and the J segment 0 bases; nucleotides outside the gene matches: 5. CDR1 is LNHNV and CDR2 is YYDKDF in the germline V gene (reference sequence). For the CDR3, the DNA is TGTGCCACTAGCCGGGACAGCTCCTACGAGCAGTACTTC. Translated: CATSRDSSYEQYF. Combining the CDR3 with reference TRBV15 and TRBJ2-7 gives the whole variable domain DAMVIQNPRYQVTQFGKPVTLSCSQTLNHNVMYWYQQKSSQAPKLLFHYYDKDFNNEADTPDNFQSRRPNTSFCFLDIRSPGLGDTAMYLCATSRDSSYEQYFGPGTRLTVT.

The chain couples TRBV7-6 to TRBJ1-1; D is uncertain. The length of the CDR3 is 12 residues. CDR1 and CDR2 from the germline V gene are SGHVS and FNYEAQ. V lost 5 bases to trimming and J lost 5 bases, with 9 bases between them. CDR3 region: CASSQTGTEAFF. The CDR3 nucleotides read TGTGCCAGCAGCCAGACGGGGACTGAAGCTTTCTTT. The full variable domain, completed using reference TRBV7-6 and TRBJ1-1, is GAGVSQSPRYKVTKRGQDVALRCDPISGHVSLYWYRQALGQGPEFLTYFNYEAQQDKSGLPNDRFSAERPEGSISTLTIQRTEQRDSAMYRCASSQTGTEAFFGQGTRLTVV.